The 7 T cell receptor beta chains listed next were all sequenced from one sample in a study of chemoradiotherapy in HPV16-positive cancers (dated by TCRdb to 2022 to 2024). The library relied on the immunoSEQ multiplex PCR assay. TCRdb mirrors the immuneACCESS table, restricted to in-frame sequences. Some clones are absent from its copies; in checked studies, under half trace to an unresolved V gene, and the reason for the others is unknown. The sample table lists 2,000 to 2,500 clones, 90% of them with a count of one. The ten largest clones take up approximately 3% of the sample. Material: tumor tissue, obtained from a patient who underwent chemoradiotherapy. These receptors came from a human donor with HPV-associated anogenital cancer.

V usage is TRBV28 and J usage is TRBJ2-6; maybe TRBD1 (6 bases). The CDR3 contains 15 residues. V lost 6 bases and J lost 1, with 10 bases in between. The germline V gene encodes CDR1 MDHEN and CDR2 SYDVKM. This CDR3 reads CASRTQGSGANVLTF. CDR3 nucleotides: TGTGCCAGCAGAACACAGGGTTCTGGGGCCAACGTCCTGACTTTC.

The chain combines TRBV6-6 with TRBJ2-2, with D tentatively TRBD1 (6 bases). CDR3 length: 13 amino acids. Trimming cost V 7 bases and J 1 base, with 7 bases left between them. Germline V gene lookup returns CDR1 MNHNY and CDR2 SVGAGI (reference sequence). CDR3 sequence (DNA): TGTGCCAGCAAGACAGGGAACACCGGGGAGCTGTTTTTT. Its translation: CASKTGNTGELFF.

The rearrangement links TRBV4-1 to TRBJ2-3; 10 nucleotides agree with TRBD2. CDR1 is MGHRA, CDR2 YSYEKL, per germline. V dropped 2 bases and J dropped 6; count of bases not matched to a gene: 8. CDR3 length equals 16 residues. The CDR3 spells CASSQSGRANRDTQYF. DNA of the CDR3: TGCGCCAGCAGCCAAAGCGGGAGGGCCAATCGGGATACGCAGTATTTT.

In DNA form, the CDR3 reads TGTGCCAGCAGTCCCTCGGGGCGATCCTACAATGAGCAGTTCTTC. As protein: CASSPSGRSYNEQFF. The chain couples TRBV6-6 to TRBJ2-1, with D perhaps given as TRBD1 or TRBD2 (5 bases each). CDR3 length equals 15 residues. Germline CDR1 MNHNY, CDR2 SVGAGI (reference sequence). Trimming took 5 bases from V and 1 from J, leaving 12 bases between them.

The rearrangement links TRBV4-2 to TRBJ2-7, with D perhaps matching TRBD2 (6 bases). The CDR3 runs 15 residues. V lost 1 base and J lost 0, with 10 bases in between. Germline CDR1 and CDR2: LGHNA and YNFKEQ. CDR3 DNA sequence: TGTGCCAGCAGCCAAGTGCTAGCGAGCTCCTACGAGCAGTACTTC. Encoded protein: CASSQVLASSYEQYF.

This chain links TRBV5-4 with TRBJ1-1; no clear D. Per the germline V gene, CDR1 is SGHNT and CDR2 is YYREEE (reference sequence). The ends were cut back, 4 bases at V and 7 bases at J, with 14 bases in the middle. The CDR3 is made up of 13 amino acids. The CDR3: CASSRASDGEAFF. The CDR3 DNA follows: TGTGCCAGCAGCCGAGCCTCCGACGGTGAAGCTTTCTTT. The full variable domain, with the rest looked up from reference TRBV5-4 and TRBJ1-1, is ETGVTQSPTHLIKTRGQQVTLRCSSQSGHNTVSWYQQALGQGPQFIFQYYREEENGRGNFPPRFSGLQFPNYSSELNVNALELDDSALYLCASSRASDGEAFFGQGTRLTVV.

The chain recombines TRBV9 with TRBJ1-2; TRBD1 aligns across 8 bases. CDR1 SGDLS and CDR2 YYNGEE come from the germline V gene. This CDR3 is 15 amino acids long. Trimming at V came to 4 bases and at J to 4 bases, leaving 9 bases not matched to a gene. CDR3 residues: CASSPQPGTGYGYTF. The CDR3 DNA reads as TGTGCCAGCAGCCCCCAACCCGGGACAGGCTATGGCTACACCTTC.